The clone carrying this T cell receptor (beta chain) is large. These data originate in a study of T cell repertoires in aging, cancer and after chemotherapy. The template was genomic DNA from peripheral blood, not RNA. Rearranged V-D-J TRB sequences were amplified with a mixed TRB-A/B primer pool. TCRdb ran MiXCR on the multiplex PCR reads and lists one entry per CDR3 protein. The repertoire holds some 1,900 distinct CDR3 sequences, with over 20% as singletons. Sequenced input: blood. The origin of this receptor is a human donor with a blood cancer.

Here the CDR3 reads CSAGAGTGVTGELFF. CDR3 DNA sequence: TGCAGCGCGGGGGCGGGGACAGGGGTCACCGGGGAGCTGTTTTTT. This rearrangement joins TRBV29-1 to TRBJ2-2; 10 nucleotides agree with TRBD1. The trim removed 7 bases at V and 4 bases at J, leaving 9 bases unmatched. The CDR3 runs 15 residues. Germline loops: CDR1 SQVTM, CDR2 ANQGSEA.